Below, 20 T cell receptor beta chains from the same sample are listed, as sequenced in a study of T cell repertoires in cytomegalovirus infection. What these receptors recognize is not known. TCRdb re-analysed the reads in MiXCR, keeping a single row per CDR3 protein. Of 450,000 to 550,000 distinct CDR3 sequences listed, 42% are singletons. The sample here was cultured PBMCs, taken from culture after CMV antigen stimulation. All receptors derive from a human donor in good health (CMV status not recorded). Some clones in this sample may be carry-over from other donors' samples.

The chain recombines TRBV7-2 with TRBJ2-5, with D perhaps matching TRBD2 (7 bases). The V gene's germline CDR1 is SGHTA and CDR2 FQGNSA. The CDR3 runs to 14 residues. V shed 2 bases and J shed 9 bases, with 16 bases lying between them. The chain's CDR3 is CASSLSGAAGAQYF. CDR3 nucleotide sequence: TGTGCCAGCAGCTTATCGGGGGCGGCGGGGGCCCAGTACTTC.

The V call is TRBV12-3 or TRBV12-4, the J call TRBJ2-1, with TRBD2 matching over 8 bases. The CDR3 is 19 residues long. Losses at the gene ends were 3 bases for V and 5 bases for J; bases not matched to a gene: 18. The CDR3 nucleotides are TGTGCCAGCAGTTTCCGATCCTCATCCTTAGCGGGACGAAACAATGAGCAGTTCTTC. It translates to CASSFRSSSLAGRNNEQFF.

This chain connects TRBV7-7 to TRBJ2-3, with 15 bases matching TRBD2. This CDR3 is built from 16 residues. Germline lookup yields CDR1 SSHAT and CDR2 FNYEAQ (reference sequence). The ends lost 5 bases at V and 6 bases at J; junction bases unmatched: 6. In DNA, the CDR3 is TGTGCCAGCAGCCCCGGACTAGCGGGAGGGCTGGATACGCAGTATTTT. Residues: CASSPGLAGGLDTQYF.

V is TRBV11-2 and J is TRBJ2-5, with D tentatively TRBD1 or TRBD2 (6 bases each). V lost 5 bases, J lost 4 bases, and 17 bases lay in between. The CDR3 sequence is 15 residues long. Germline V gives CDR1 SGHAT, CDR2 FQNNGV. This CDR3 reads CASSPVGGRGETQYF. DNA of the CDR3: TGTGCCAGCAGCCCTGTTGGGGGGCGGGGAGAGACCCAGTACTTC.

The table lists this clonotype with a few counts. V usage is TRBV7-2 and J usage is TRBJ2-7; 7 nucleotides match TRBD1. CDR1 is SGHTA, CDR2 FQGNSA, per germline. The V segment lost 8 bases and the J segment 5 bases; nucleotides outside the gene matches: 9. There are 13 residues in the CDR3. The CDR3: CASAPDRVNEQYF. DNA for the CDR3: TGTGCCAGCGCTCCAGACAGGGTTAACGAGCAGTACTTC.

The genes are TRBV25-1 and TRBJ1-1, with D unresolved. The CDR3 runs 14 residues. Germline V CDR1 and CDR2: MGHDK, SYGVNS. Trimming left V 1 base short and J 1 base short, with 7 bases between. Here the CDR3 reads CASSEFWGNTEAFF. CDR3 DNA sequence: TGTGCCAGCAGTGAATTTTGGGGGAACACTGAAGCTTTCTTT.

The CDR3: CASSLAAGNNEQFF. The CDR3 region has the DNA TGTGCCAGCAGCTTAGCGGCGGGGAACAATGAGCAGTTCTTC. J is TRBJ2-1 and V is TRBV7-2, with D possibly matching TRBD2 (6 bases). V lost 0 bases, J lost 5 bases, and 8 bases lay in between. There are 14 residues in the CDR3. Germline V lookup: CDR1 SGHTA, CDR2 FQGNSA.

The rearrangement joins TRBV7-9 to TRBJ2-7, with 8 bases that match TRBD1. CDR1 SEHNR and CDR2 FQNEAQ come from the germline V gene (reference sequence). The CDR3 spans 17 residues. V shed 2 bases and J 1 base; nucleotides not matched to a gene: 10. CDR3 nucleotide sequence: TGTGCCAGCAGCTTATGGCTCCAGGGGGCAAGGTCCTACGAGCAGTACTTC. Translation: CASSLWLQGARSYEQYF.

The V call is TRBV19, the J call TRBJ2-7; D gene unclear. This CDR3 comprises 16 residues. The ends were cut back, 5 bases at V and 0 bases at J, with 17 bases in the middle. Germline lookup yields CDR1 LNHDA and CDR2 SQIVND (reference sequence). The CDR3 bases are TGTGCCAGTAGTCTCTCCGTGCGACATCCCTCCTACGAGCAGTACTTC. It is translated as CASSLSVRHPSYEQYF. Filled out from reference TRBV19 and TRBJ2-7, the complete variable domain reads DGGITQSPKYLFRKEGQNVTLSCEQNLNHDAMYWYRQDPGQGLRLIYYSQIVNDFQKGDIAEGYSVSREKKESFPLTVTSAQKNPTAFYLCASSLSVRHPSYEQYFGPGTRLTVT.

A few counts support this clonotype. The chain has TRBV6-1 and TRBJ2-7; tentatively, D is TRBD1 (6 bases). V lost 7 bases and J 9 bases, leaving 19 bases between the germline ends. The germline gives CDR1 MNHNS, CDR2 SASEGT. The CDR3 has 13 amino acids. Here the CDR3 DNA reads TGTGCCAGCACAAGGACAGCTGACCTGGGGCAGTACTTC. Translating it yields CASTRTADLGQYF.

The genes are TRBV12-3 or TRBV12-4 and TRBJ2-5; no clear D. V was trimmed by 8 bases and J by 5 bases, leaving 12 bases between them. This CDR3 has 12 residues. CDR3 amino acids: CASFFLVETQYF. CDR3 bases: TGTGCCAGCTTCTTCCTGGTGGAGACCCAGTACTTC.

The chain uses TRBV7-2 and TRBJ2-7; D is tentatively TRBD1 or TRBD2 (5 bases each). Germline-derived CDR1 and CDR2 are SGHTA and FQGNSA. V lost 2 bases, J lost 5 bases, and 16 bases lay in between. CDR3 length: 15 residues. The CDR3 region is CASSLYRSRGNEQYF. The CDR3 region has the DNA TGTGCCAGCAGCTTATATCGCAGCCGGGGCAACGAGCAGTACTTC.

The V gene is TRBV7-6, the J gene TRBJ2-1; TRBD2 matches 12 bases. Germline V gives CDR1 SGHVS, CDR2 FNYEAQ. V lost 5 bases and J lost 3; bases outside the gene matches: 8. The length of the CDR3 is 17 residues. CDR3 sequence (DNA): TGTGCCAGCAGCGTAGGACTAGCGGGACACCTCTACAATGAGCAGTTCTTC. Residues: CASSVGLAGHLYNEQFF.

The chain is built from TRBV7-6 and TRBJ2-7, with 8 nucleotides matching TRBD2. Per the germline V gene, CDR1 is SGHVS and CDR2 is FNYEAQ. This CDR3 is built from 17 residues. V lost 5 bases to trimming and J lost 2 bases; unmatched junction nucleotides: 14. The CDR3 reads CASSPRASGGPTYEQYF. The CDR3 nucleotides read TGTGCCAGCAGCCCCCGGGCTTCGGGAGGGCCAACCTACGAGCAGTACTTC.

This chain joins TRBV27 and TRBJ1-1; 7 positions agree with TRBD1. This CDR3 region has 15 residues. Trimming removed 6 bases from V and 0 bases from J; junction bases left unmatched: 7. Germline V gives CDR1 MNHEY, CDR2 SMNVEV (reference sequence). This chain's CDR3 is CASSQRQGMNTEAFF. CDR3 DNA sequence: TGTGCCAGCAGCCAACGACAGGGTATGAACACTGAAGCTTTCTTT.

This clonotype showed up just a few times. The chain links TRBV6-5 to TRBJ1-3; D is uncertain. V dropped 0 bases and J dropped 0 bases, with 6 bases sitting between them. Looked up from germline, CDR1 is MNHEY and CDR2 is SVGAGI. The CDR3 consists of 15 residues. CDR3 loop: CASSYSKDSGNTIYF. Here the CDR3 DNA reads TGTGCCAGCAGTTACTCGAAAGACTCTGGAAACACCATATATTTT.

The rearrangement links TRBV6-1 to TRBJ2-7; maybe TRBD2 (5 bases). The CDR3 covers 12 residues. Trimming left V 6 bases short and J 2 bases short, with 8 bases between. The germline V gene encodes CDR1 MNHNS and CDR2 SASEGT. CDR3 sequence: CASRGDTYEQYF. The CDR3, as DNA: TGTGCCAGCAGGGGAGACACCTACGAGCAGTACTTC.

The chain employs TRBV7-2 and TRBJ1-5; possibly TRBD1 for D (5 bases). Trimming removed 5 bases at V and 6 bases at J, with 17 bases between. CDR3 length: 15 residues. Germline-derived CDR1 and CDR2 are SGHTA and FQGNSA. In nucleotides, the CDR3 is TGTGCCAGCAGCCCCGGGGGGGGTCGTATTCAGCCCCAGCATTTT. Protein: CASSPGGGRIQPQHF.

A word on this clonotype: A much larger clone differs by one base, so this may be a read error. The J gene is TRBJ2-1, the V gene TRBV5-1; TRBD2 matches at 11 bases. Germline CDR1 is SGHRS and CDR2 is YFSETQ. The CDR3 sequence is 15 residues long. The CDR3 sequence: CASSGNSGGAREQLF. The CDR3 DNA sequence: TGCGCCAGCAGCGGGAATAGCGGGGGGGCCAGAGAGCAGTTGTTC.

This rearrangement joins TRBV6-8 to TRBJ2-5, with D perhaps matching TRBD1 or TRBD2 (5 bases each). Germline CDR1 and CDR2: MNHGY and SAAAGT. The V end lost 5 bases, the J end lost 3 bases, and 10 bases lay between the germline ends. This CDR3 region has 13 residues. CDR3 residues: CASSTGPEETQYF. In DNA form, the CDR3 reads TGTGCCAGCAGTACGGGACCTGAAGAGACCCAGTACTTC.